These 4 T cell receptor beta chains share one sample of origin, sequenced in a study of spatial heterogeneity in lung cancer. Time point here: sample taken at primary tumor resection. TCRdb itself ran the 5' RACE reads through MiXCR, one entry per CDR3 protein. The table records around 63,000 distinct CDR3 sequences, 6.3% of them present only once. The sequencing used PBMCs, collected at surgery. These receptors were obtained from a female donor with early-stage non-small cell lung cancer.

The chain joins TRBV4-1 to TRBJ2-3; D is uncertain. The CDR3 covers 14 residues. The germline V and J ends were trimmed by 0 bases and 2 bases, with 6 bases remaining between them. Looked up from germline, CDR1 is MGHRA and CDR2 is YSYEKL. Here the CDR3 DNA reads TGCGCCAGCAGCCAAGACAGAACCACAGATACGCAGTATTTT. It codes for CASSQDRTTDTQYF.

This clonotype was seen repeatedly, ten times or more. The chain links TRBV9 to TRBJ2-5; D not resolved. This CDR3 comprises 14 residues. Germline V CDR1 and CDR2: SGDLS, YYNGEE. Trimming pared 4 bases from V and 4 bases from J, leaving 14 bases between. The CDR3 loop reads CASSPQGQRETQYF. The CDR3 bases are TGTGCCAGCAGCCCCCAAGGTCAACGAGAGACCCAGTACTTC.

This clonotype has ten or more counts. A read error may account for a junction end that differs from germline. V and J are TRBV29-1 and TRBJ2-5, with D maybe TRBD2 (5 bases). Germline loops: CDR1 SQVTM, CDR2 ANQGSEA. The CDR3 is 11 amino acids. CDR3 bases: TGCAGCGTTGAAGAGCAAGCGGCCTGGCACTTC. Residues: CSVEEQAAWHF.

In its sample, this clonotype was seen many times. The chain links TRBV5-1 to TRBJ1-1; 7 nucleotides match TRBD1. Germline loops: CDR1 SGHRS, CDR2 YFSETQ. V trimming: 4 bases; J trimming: 4 bases; junction bases outside the gene matches: 7. This CDR3 region has 14 residues. The CDR3 spells CASSHGQAFTEAFF. The CDR3 DNA reads as TGCGCCAGCAGCCACGGACAGGCCTTCACTGAAGCTTTCTTT.